This TCR beta chain was found in a study of CD8+CD57+ T cells in acquired aplastic anemia. Study background: Mean DNA quantity obtained from sorted CD4+ and CD8+ cells was 2.5 to 4 ug.

Germline lookup yields CDR1 SGDLS and CDR2 YYNGEE. V was pared by 4 bases and J by 3 bases, with 6 bases of the junction left unmatched. This CDR3 spans 15 amino acids. Genomic DNA provided the template from which TCR beta VDJ and CDR3 profiles were obtained. In TCRdb, the reads were re-called with MiXCR into one record per CDR3 protein. The repertoire has some 200,000 distinct CDR3 sequences, over 60% of them found once; the top ten carry 29%. The count of this clonotype is one. A much larger clonotype is one base distant, so this may be a read error. This clonotype was sampled from a human donor in good health. V usage is TRBV9 and J usage is TRBJ2-7; 11 bases match TRBD2. Sequencing was performed on sorted CD4+, CD8+, or CD8+CD57+ T cells (not recorded which) from PBMCs. The CDR3 reads CASSQLAGGRYEQYF. The CDR3, as DNA: TGTGCCAGCAGCCAATTAGCGGGAGGGCGCTACGAGCAGTACTTC.